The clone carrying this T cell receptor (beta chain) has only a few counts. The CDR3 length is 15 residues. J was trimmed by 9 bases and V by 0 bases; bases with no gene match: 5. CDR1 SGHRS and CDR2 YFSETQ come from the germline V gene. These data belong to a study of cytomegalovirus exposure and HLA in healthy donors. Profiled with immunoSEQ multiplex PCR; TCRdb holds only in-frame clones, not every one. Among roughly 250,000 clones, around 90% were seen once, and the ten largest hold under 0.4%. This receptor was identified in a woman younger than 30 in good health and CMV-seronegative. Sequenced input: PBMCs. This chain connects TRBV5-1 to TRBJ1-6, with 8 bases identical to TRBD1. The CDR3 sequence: CASSLAGGAGSPLHF. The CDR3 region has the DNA TGCGCCAGCAGCTTGGCAGGGGGCGCGGGTTCACCCCTCCACTTT.